The source of this T cell receptor beta chain is a study of blood T cell repertoires in COVID-19. Study information: There were acute and convalescent COVID-19 samples, and they came from the United States, Italy and Spain. Sample material is recorded as cDNA or gDNA derived from T cells, B-cell-depleted T cells, or PBMCs.

Profiling relied on immunoSEQ multiplex PCR, and the TCRdb table lists in-frame clones only, not all of them. The sample lists 220,000 or so clones; around 90% were seen once. Trimming stripped 4 bases from V and 0 bases from J, with 14 bases between. This CDR3 contains 16 residues. The germline V gene has CDR1 SGDLS and CDR2 YYNGEE. Categorization into cohorts depended on clinical history that participants reported. The chain couples TRBV9 to TRBJ2-1, with TRBD2 as a possible D gene (6 bases). The source of this sequence is a man in his thirties or forties who had been exposed to COVID-19. Sequenced sample: PBMCs or T cells enriched from blood (not recorded which). Here the CDR3 reads CASSRSSDRSYNEQFF. Written as DNA, the CDR3 is TGTGCCAGCAGCCGATCTAGCGACCGCTCCTACAATGAGCAGTTCTTC.